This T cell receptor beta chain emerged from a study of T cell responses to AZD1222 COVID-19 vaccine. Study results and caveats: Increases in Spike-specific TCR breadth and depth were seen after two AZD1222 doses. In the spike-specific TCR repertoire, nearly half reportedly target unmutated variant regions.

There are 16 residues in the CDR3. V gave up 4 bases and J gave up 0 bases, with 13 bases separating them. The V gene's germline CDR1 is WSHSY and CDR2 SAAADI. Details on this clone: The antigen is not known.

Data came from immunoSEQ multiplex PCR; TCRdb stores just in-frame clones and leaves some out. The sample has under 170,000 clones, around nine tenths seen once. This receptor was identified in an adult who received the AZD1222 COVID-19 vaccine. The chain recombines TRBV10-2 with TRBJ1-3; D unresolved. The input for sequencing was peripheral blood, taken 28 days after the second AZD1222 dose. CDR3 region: CASSAMTAVSGNTIYF. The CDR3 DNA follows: TGCGCCAGCAGTGCGATGACGGCGGTCTCTGGAAACACCATATATTTT.